One and the same sample provided the 21 T cell receptor beta chains below, sequenced in a study of OX40 agonist ivuxolimab in advanced cancers. The data were produced by immunoSEQ multiplex PCR, yet TCRdb's version contains in-frame clones alone and is incomplete. The sample shows tens of thousands of clones, about 87% of them seen only once. The sample consisted of CD4+ or CD8+ T cells sorted from blood, taken in a trial of the OX40 agonist ivuxolimab. These receptors came from an adult with an advanced solid tumor such as melanoma, head and neck, liver or kidney cancer.

This chain joins TRBV7-9 and TRBJ2-7; 9 nucleotides line up with TRBD1. The CDR3 runs to 15 residues. CDR1 SEHNR and CDR2 FQNEAQ come from the germline V gene (reference sequence). Germline trimming cut 5 bases from V and 3 bases from J; bases unmatched to any gene: 8. CDR3 DNA: TGTGCCAGCAGCCCCCGGGACAGGGAGTTCTACGAGCAGTACTTC. Amino acids: CASSPRDREFYEQYF.

The CDR3 bases are TGTGCCAGCAGCCAGGACAGGGGATACACCGGGGAGCTGTTTTTT. As protein: CASSQDRGYTGELFF. The rearrangement joins TRBV7-9 to TRBJ2-2, with TRBD1 identical over 9 bases. Germline values: CDR1 SEHNR, CDR2 FQNEAQ (reference sequence). The CDR3 has 15 amino acids. Trimming took 5 bases from V and 3 from J; bases not matched to a gene: 4.

The gene calls are TRBV6-5 and TRBJ2-2; possibly TRBD1 for D (6 bases). CDR3 size: 14 residues. Germline loops: CDR1 MNHEY, CDR2 SVGAGI. The V gene lost 10 bases and the J gene lost 4 bases, with 16 bases spanning the gap. CDR3 sequence reads: CATGSGTTTGELFF. DNA of the CDR3: TGTGCCACAGGGTCAGGGACAACCACCGGGGAGCTGTTTTTT.

V usage is TRBV2 and J usage is TRBJ2-5, with D possibly TRBD1 on 5 matching bases. This CDR3 spans 12 amino acids. From germline, CDR1 is SNHLY and CDR2 FYNNEI. V was shortened by 8 bases and J by 11 bases, with 18 bases between the two germline ends. CDR3 sequence: CASYLDRPEQYF. Here the CDR3 DNA reads TGTGCCAGCTACCTCGACAGACCTGAGCAGTACTTC.

A note on this clone: The junction differs from germline at one of its ends, possibly a read error. The chain joins TRBV7-9 to TRBJ2-7; a weak D match, TRBD2 (5 bases). The CDR3 is made up of 11 amino acids. The germline V gene has CDR1 SEHNR and CDR2 FQNEAQ (reference sequence). CDR3 coding DNA: TGTGCCAGCAGCTTATCCCGGGATTTGGCGTTC. It specifies CASSLSRDLAF. The whole variable domain, filled in from reference TRBV7-9 and TRBJ2-7, reads DTGVSQNPRHKITKRGQNVTFRCDPISEHNRLYWYRQTLGQGPEFLTYFQNEAQLEKSRLLSDRFSAERPKGSFSTLEIQRTEQGDSAMYLCASSLSRDLAFGPGTRLTVT.

This clone was picked up one time. The chain carries TRBV2 and TRBJ2-3; 10 bases align to TRBD1. V trimming: 8 bases; J trimming: 5 bases; junction bases outside the gene matches: 19. There are 18 residues in the CDR3. The germline CDR1 and CDR2 sequences are SNHLY and FYNNEI. The chain's CDR3 is CASSGTGVFVGMGDTQYF. The CDR3 DNA reads TGTGCCAGCTCCGGGACAGGGGTGTTCGTGGGTATGGGAGATACGCAGTATTTT.

This chain uses TRBV11-2 with TRBJ2-7; D assignment may be TRBD1 or TRBD2 (5 bases each). Germline V gene data show CDR1 as SGHAT and CDR2 as FQNNGV. V lost 5 bases, J lost 3 bases, and 8 bases lay in between. The CDR3 has 12 amino acids. The CDR3 DNA reads as TGTGCCAGCAGCGGGGACCTCTACGAGCAGTACTTC. Encoded protein: CASSGDLYEQYF.

The chain is built from TRBV11-2 and TRBJ2-5; D call uncertain. The V gene lost 1 base and the J gene lost 4 bases, with 13 bases spanning the gap. The CDR3 length is 15 residues. CDR1 SGHAT and CDR2 FQNNGV come from the germline V gene. CDR3 loop: CASSLVVVTGETQYF. As DNA, the CDR3 is TGTGCCAGCAGCTTAGTCGTTGTTACGGGAGAGACCCAGTACTTC. The variable domain in full, completed from reference TRBV11-2 and TRBJ2-5, reads EAGVAQSPRYKIIEKRQSVAFWCNPISGHATLYWYQQILGQGPKLLIQFQNNGVVDDSQLPKDRFSAERLKGVDSTLKIQPAKLEDSAVYLCASSLVVVTGETQYFGPGTRLLVL.

The sample holds one count of this clone. The chain links TRBV11-2 to TRBJ2-3; no definite D call. Germline V gene data show CDR1 as SGHAT and CDR2 as FQNNGV. Trimming cost V 6 bases and J 0 bases, with 16 bases left between them. The CDR3 has 16 residues. The CDR3 reads CASSESWTRSTDTQYF. The CDR3 nucleotides are TGTGCCAGCAGTGAATCGTGGACCCGCAGCACAGATACGCAGTATTTT.

The chain couples TRBV7-9 to TRBJ2-2; D possibly corresponds to TRBD1 (6 bases). The CDR3 length is 16 residues. The V end lost 0 bases, the J end lost 0 bases, and 8 bases lay between the germline ends. Germline V gene lookup returns CDR1 SEHNR and CDR2 FQNEAQ (reference sequence). The CDR3 region is CASSLAAGANTGELFF. DNA for the CDR3: TGTGCCAGCAGCTTAGCTGCAGGGGCGAACACCGGGGAGCTGTTTTTT.

The J gene is TRBJ2-1, the V gene TRBV10-2; D remains unclear. This CDR3 comprises 14 residues. Trimming removed 4 bases from V and 6 bases from J, with 13 bases in between. CDR1 and CDR2 from the germline V gene are WSHSY and SAAADI. The CDR3 DNA reads TGCGCCAGCAGTGGGGGTAGTTCTGGCAATGAGCAGTTCTTC. As protein: CASSGGSSGNEQFF.

This chain links TRBV7-8 with TRBJ2-7; D is unresolved. This CDR3 spans 13 amino acids. Trimming took off 3 bases at V and 3 bases at J, with 9 bases between the two ends. Germline V gene data show CDR1 as SGHVS and CDR2 as FQNEAQ. For the CDR3, the DNA is TGTGCCAGCAGCTTCAGACCGGGCTACGAGCAGTACTTC. It codes for CASSFRPGYEQYF.

The rearrangement joins TRBV5-1 to TRBJ2-2; D perhaps matches TRBD2 (5 bases). Trimming pared 4 bases from V and 3 bases from J, leaving 13 bases between. Germline V gene lookup returns CDR1 SGHRS and CDR2 YFSETQ. The CDR3 spans 15 residues. The CDR3 loop reads CASSPPPGYTGELFF. As DNA, the CDR3 is TGCGCCAGCAGCCCTCCACCGGGGTACACCGGGGAGCTGTTTTTT.

The chain couples TRBV6-1 to TRBJ2-7; 11 bases agree with TRBD1. This CDR3 region has 16 residues. J gave up 4 bases and V 4 bases, and 9 bases lay outside the gene matches. CDR1 MNHNS and CDR2 SASEGT come from the germline V gene. The CDR3 DNA follows: TGTGCCAGCAGTGTGGGACAGGGGGTTGTTACGTACGAGCAGTACTTC. This codes for CASSVGQGVVTYEQYF.

V and J are TRBV19 and TRBJ1-1; possible D gene TRBD1, 5 bases. The germline V and J ends were trimmed by 6 bases and 11 bases, with 19 bases remaining between them. The CDR3 loop spans 13 amino acids. Germline V gene data show CDR1 as LNHDA and CDR2 as SQIVND (reference sequence). The CDR3 sequence is CASSYQGSGGAFF. The CDR3 nucleotides are TGTGCCAGTAGCTATCAGGGATCTGGAGGGGCTTTCTTT.

This clone was observed once. The chain recombines TRBV2 with TRBJ2-5, with D perhaps TRBD2 (6 bases). Trimming removed 0 bases from V and 4 bases from J, with 12 bases in between. Germline V gene data show CDR1 as SNHLY and CDR2 as FYNNEI. The CDR3 consists of 15 residues. Written as DNA, the CDR3 is TGTGCCAGCAGTGAAGCCCGGGGGTACTTAGAGACCCAGTACTTC. This encodes CASSEARGYLETQYF.

This chain joins TRBV4-1 and TRBJ1-2; 11 bases line up with TRBD1. With V trimmed by 3 bases and J by 9 bases, 9 bases remained unmatched. Germline CDR1 reads MGHRA; CDR2 reads YSYEKL. This CDR3 region has 15 residues. The CDR3 DNA is TGCGCCAGCAGCCAGCGAGGACAGGGGGCGGCCCGCTACACCTTC. Translation: CASSQRGQGAARYTF.

The chain links TRBV6-5 to TRBJ2-7; 9 bases map to TRBD1. Germline V gene lookup returns CDR1 MNHEY and CDR2 SVGAGI. This CDR3 has 13 amino acids. V shed 5 bases, J shed 3 bases, and the junction held 2 bases outside the gene matches. The CDR3 DNA sequence: TGTGCCAGCAGTCTGGGACAGGGCTACGAGCAGTACTTC. This codes for CASSLGQGYEQYF.

This clone was observed a single time. The V call is TRBV29-1, the J call TRBJ1-2, with D perhaps matching TRBD1 (6 bases). CDR3 length equals 15 residues. Germline values: CDR1 SQVTM, CDR2 ANQGSEA. The V end was cut by 6 bases, the J end by 4 bases, with 21 bases between. The CDR3 DNA reads as TGCAGCGTATCGGGAAGGGACACTGGCGTCTATGGCTACACCTTC. Translated: CSVSGRDTGVYGYTF. Looking up the rest from reference TRBV29-1 and TRBJ1-2 gives the full variable domain: SAVISQKPSRDICQRGTSLTIQCQVDSQVTMMFWYRQQPGQSLTLIATANQGSEATYESGFVIDKFPISRPNLTFSTLTVSNMSPEDSSIYLCSVSGRDTGVYGYTFGSGTRLTVV.

This rearrangement joins TRBV7-3 to TRBJ2-7; the D is unclear. Germline values: CDR1 SGHTA, CDR2 FQGTGA. The V end was cut by 5 bases, the J end by 5 bases, with 13 bases between. The CDR3 totals 13 residues. The CDR3 coding sequence is TGTGCCAGCAGCGAAACGAGAATGCACGAGCAGTACTTC. Its translation: CASSETRMHEQYF.

The chain joins TRBV4-1 to TRBJ2-5, with a tentative D call TRBD1 (6 bases). V lost 4 bases and J 5 bases, leaving 17 bases between the germline ends. The CDR3 loop spans 15 amino acids. Germline V gives CDR1 MGHRA, CDR2 YSYEKL. CDR3 nucleotide sequence: TGCGCCAGCAGCCGTTTACAGGGTGTACCTGAGACCCAGTACTTC. This translates into CASSRLQGVPETQYF.